This T cell receptor beta chain was identified in a study of shared clonotypes between healthy human individuals. Overall study findings and caveats: Generation probabilities were higher for clonotypes shared across all four sorted-subset donors than for unshared ones. Rarefaction curves obtained for sorted subsets showed sequencing incomplete despite large depth. Of the naive CD4 clonotypes, 4% to 5% were shared across several donors. Naive subsets, compared against memory subsets, generally had larger estimated richness values.

Germline lookup yields CDR1 SGHRS and CDR2 YFSETQ. This CDR3 is built from 16 residues. Unmatched junction bases numbered 11, after V lost 4 bases and J lost 3 bases. TCRdb keeps only in-frame clones here, not all; method: immunoSEQ multiplex PCR. The sample has roughly 1,100,000 clones; about 80% are singletons. Regarding this clone: Its antigen is unidentified.

The V and J genes are TRBV5-1 and TRBJ2-5; 8 bases match TRBD1. The clonotype originates from a man younger than 30 in good health. Input material: memory CD4+ T cells sorted from blood. Subset indicated: CD45RA-negative fraction. CDR3 sequence: CASSLGQGSSKETQYF. DNA of the CDR3: TGCGCCAGCAGCCTCGGACAGGGAAGCTCAAAAGAGACCCAGTACTTC. Full variable domain (outside the CDR3, taken from reference TRBV5-1 and TRBJ2-5): KAGVTQTPRYLIKTRGQQVTLSCSPISGHRSVSWYQQTPGQGLQFLFEYFSETQRNKGNFPGRFSGRQFSNSRSEMNVSTLELGDSALYLCASSLGQGSSKETQYFGPGTRLLVL.